These 21 T cell receptor beta chains were all obtained from the same sample, sequenced in a study of blood T cell repertoires in COVID-19. The data were produced by immunoSEQ multiplex PCR, yet TCRdb's version contains in-frame clones alone and is incomplete. The sample includes 220,000 or so clones, 85% to 90% seen only once; the top ten take around 0.87%. Sample: PBMCs or T cells enriched from blood (not recorded which). These TCRs come from a man in his fifties or sixties who had been exposed to COVID-19.

The chain recombines TRBV19 with TRBJ2-7, with 7 bases aligning to TRBD1. J gave up 0 bases and V 5 bases, and 7 bases lay outside the gene matches. The CDR3 sequence is 15 residues long. Looked up from germline, CDR1 is LNHDA and CDR2 is SQIVND (reference sequence). Here the CDR3 reads CASSPRDSDSYEQYF. The CDR3 bases are TGTGCCAGTAGTCCACGGGACAGCGACTCCTACGAGCAGTACTTC.

The V gene is TRBV11-2, the J gene TRBJ2-7; D may be TRBD1 (5 bases). With 1 base removed from V and 4 bases from J, the gap between germline ends came to 5 bases. This CDR3 is built from 12 residues. Germline values: CDR1 SGHAT, CDR2 FQNNGV. The CDR3 sequence: CASSLGQYEQYV. The CDR3 DNA sequence: TGTGCCAGCAGCTTAGGACAGTACGAGCAGTACGTC.

The sample holds a few counts of this clone. The rearrangement uses TRBV7-2 and TRBJ2-7, with TRBD1 matching 8 bases. CDR1 SGHTA and CDR2 FQGNSA come from the germline V gene. The CDR3 contains 15 residues. After removal of 5 bases from V and 6 bases from J, the junction contained 12 bases not matched to a gene. The CDR3 bases are TGTGCCAGCAGCCAAAACTCAGGGGGCCGGGGCGAGCAGTACTTC. This codes for CASSQNSGGRGEQYF.

To note about this clone: This sample also contains other DNA sequences that code for the same CDR3. The chain carries TRBV9 and TRBJ1-2; possibly TRBD1 for D (6 bases). Trimming pared 0 bases from V and 5 bases from J, leaving 8 bases between. CDR1 is SGDLS, CDR2 YYNGEE, per germline. The CDR3 runs to 13 residues. CDR3 amino acids: CASSVEQGYGYTF. CDR3 nucleotide sequence: TGTGCCAGCAGCGTAGAACAGGGATATGGCTACACCTTC. The full variable domain, rest sourced from reference TRBV9 and TRBJ1-2, is DSGVTQTPKHLITATGQRVTLRCSPRSGDLSVYWYQQSLDQGLQFLIQYYNGEERAKGNILERFSAQQFPDLHSELNLSSLELGDSALYFCASSVEQGYGYTFGSGTRLTVV.

In DNA form, the CDR3 reads TGTGCCAGCAGCTTAGGGGCCCGGTCCTTCTACGAGCAGTACTTC. As protein: CASSLGARSFYEQYF. The rearrangement links TRBV7-2 to TRBJ2-7; D remains unclear. The V gene's germline CDR1 is SGHTA and CDR2 FQGNSA. V was trimmed by 1 base and J by 3 bases, leaving 13 bases between them. The CDR3 consists of 15 residues.

The rearrangement joins TRBV28 to TRBJ2-7; no definite D call. This CDR3 has 14 residues. The V gene lost 7 bases and the J gene lost 0 bases, with 13 bases spanning the gap. Germline CDR1 is MDHEN and CDR2 is SYDVKM. The chain's CDR3 is CASNIEERSYEQYF. The CDR3 coding sequence is TGTGCCAGCAACATAGAGGAGCGCTCCTACGAGCAGTACTTC.

The V and J genes are TRBV25-1 and TRBJ1-2, with a possible D match to TRBD1 (5 bases). Deletions cut 3 bases from V and 7 bases from J, with 12 bases between. This CDR3 region has 13 residues. Germline lookup yields CDR1 MGHDK and CDR2 SYGVNS. This chain's CDR3 is CASSETASTGYTF. The CDR3 nucleotides read TGTGCCAGCAGTGAGACAGCGAGTACTGGCTACACCTTC.

CDR3 in amino acids: CASSLARGGTDTQYF. The CDR3 nucleotides are TGCGCCAGCAGCTTGGCTCGGGGGGGCACAGATACGCAGTATTTT. The chain has TRBV5-1 and TRBJ2-3; 7 nucleotides align to TRBD2. CDR3 length: 15 amino acids. Germline V gene lookup returns CDR1 SGHRS and CDR2 YFSETQ. Trimming took 0 bases from V and 1 from J; bases not matched to a gene: 2.

The chain employs TRBV11-1 and TRBJ2-7; 7 nucleotides match TRBD1. The germline CDR1 and CDR2 sequences are SGHAT and FQDESV (reference sequence). After removal of 6 bases from V and 9 bases from J, the junction contained 11 bases not matched to a gene. The CDR3 runs 13 residues. The CDR3 sequence is CASRPQGISLQYF. CDR3 DNA sequence: TGTGCCAGCAGACCACAGGGGATTAGTTTGCAGTACTTC.

This chain uses TRBV24-1 with TRBJ2-7; 11 nucleotides agree with TRBD2. This CDR3 has 12 residues. Germline V gene lookup returns CDR1 KGHDR and CDR2 SFDVKD. V was pared by 10 bases and J by 3 bases, with 1 base of the junction left unmatched. The CDR3 bases are TGTGCCACGGGGACTAGCGGCTACGAGCAGTACGTC. Translating it yields CATGTSGYEQYV.

This chain links TRBV5-5 with TRBJ2-1; tentative D call: TRBD2 (5 bases). CDR3 size: 14 residues. Trimming pared 1 base from V and 6 bases from J, leaving 11 bases between. The germline V gene encodes CDR1 SGHKS and CDR2 YYEKEE (reference sequence). The CDR3 region is CASSLRGLTNEQFF. DNA of the CDR3: TGTGCCAGCAGCTTGCGAGGACTTACCAATGAGCAGTTCTTC.

This clone was seen just once. The genes are TRBV7-2 and TRBJ1-6; TRBD1 aligns across 7 bases. The length of the CDR3 is 15 residues. Per germline, CDR1 SGHTA and CDR2 FQGNSA. V shed 1 base and J 8 bases; nucleotides not matched to a gene: 5. The CDR3 bases are TGTGCCAGCAGCTTAGACAGGGGACGACATTCACCCCTCCACTTT. As protein: CASSLDRGRHSPLHF.

The rearrangement uses TRBV10-3 and TRBJ1-2; TRBD1 might be the D (6 bases). CDR1 is ENHRY and CDR2 is SYGVKD in the germline V gene. V lost 6 bases, J lost 8 bases, and 16 bases lay in between. The CDR3 is 13 residues long. CDR3 amino acids: CAIRVSGDRGYTF. The DNA of the CDR3 is TGTGCCATCAGAGTTTCAGGGGATAGAGGCTACACCTTC.

This clone was recorded once. V and J are TRBV25-1 and TRBJ2-1; D not certain. The CDR3 is made up of 12 amino acids. V lost 7 bases and J lost 10, with 14 bases in between. CDR1 and CDR2 (germline): MGHDK, SYGVNS. This chain's CDR3 is CASTRNSWEQFF. CDR3 DNA: TGTGCCAGCACCCGCAACTCATGGGAGCAGTTCTTC.

Only one count was recorded for this clone. The chain is built from TRBV7-3 and TRBJ2-1; D is perhaps TRBD2 (5 bases). Looked up from germline, CDR1 is SGHTA and CDR2 is FQGTGA. V lost 0 bases to trimming and J lost 9 bases, with 18 bases between them. The CDR3 spans 16 residues. CDR3 residues: CASSLTRPSQGGEQFF. CDR3 nucleotide sequence: TGTGCCAGCAGCTTAACGAGGCCTAGCCAAGGCGGTGAGCAGTTCTTC.

This chain uses TRBV27 with TRBJ2-1, with 10 bases lining up with TRBD2. CDR3 length: 15 amino acids. Germline V CDR1 and CDR2: MNHEY, SMNVEV (reference sequence). V was pared by 5 bases and J by 6 bases, with 7 bases of the junction left unmatched. CDR3 in DNA: TGTGCCAGCAGTCAAGGACTAGCGGTACTCAATGAGCAGTTCTTC. Protein product: CASSQGLAVLNEQFF.

The chain carries TRBV9 and TRBJ2-7; a possible D gene is TRBD1 (5 bases). This CDR3 region has 17 residues. V was shortened by 0 bases and J by 4 bases, with 20 bases between the two germline ends. CDR1 is SGDLS and CDR2 is YYNGEE in the germline V gene. Here the CDR3 reads CASSVVRGPFPRYEQYF. The CDR3 region has the DNA TGTGCCAGCAGCGTAGTTAGGGGCCCCTTTCCTAGATACGAGCAGTACTTC.

This clone appeared a few times. The V and J genes are TRBV11-3 and TRBJ1-5; D possibly corresponds to TRBD1 (6 bases). The V gene lost 6 bases and the J gene lost 4 bases, with 10 bases spanning the gap. CDR1 and CDR2 from the germline V gene are SGHNT and YENEEA. This CDR3 comprises 13 residues. The CDR3 region is CASSTQGNQPQHF. CDR3 DNA sequence: TGTGCCAGCAGTACGCAGGGGAATCAGCCCCAGCATTTT.

The chain has TRBV27 and TRBJ2-1; 7 bases agree with TRBD2. Unmatched junction bases numbered 6, after V lost 3 bases and J lost 1 base. CDR1 and CDR2 (germline): MNHEY, SMNVEV (reference sequence). This CDR3 has 16 residues. The chain's CDR3 is CASSFSAGESYNEQFF. The DNA of the CDR3 is TGTGCCAGCAGTTTCAGTGCGGGAGAGTCCTACAATGAGCAGTTCTTC.

V and J are TRBV28 and TRBJ1-1, with D uncertain. V lost 1 base to trimming and J lost 6 bases, with 9 bases between them. The CDR3 runs to 13 residues. From germline, CDR1 is MDHEN and CDR2 SYDVKM. The DNA of the CDR3 is TGTGCCAGCAGTTTATTCAGCGCTCCTGAAGCTTTCTTT. It yields the protein CASSLFSAPEAFF.

The chain uses TRBV28 and TRBJ1-6; 7 bases line up with TRBD1. This CDR3 spans 14 amino acids. With V trimmed by 5 bases and J by 9 bases, 7 bases remained unmatched. CDR1 and CDR2 (germline): MDHEN, SYDVKM. The CDR3 region is CASSLIGGFSPLHF. The CDR3 bases are TGTGCCAGCAGTCTAATAGGGGGCTTTTCACCCCTCCACTTT.